Here is one T cell receptor beta chain with its context. The identical CDR3 is also encoded by other nucleotide sequences in the sample. These data are taken from a study of blood T cell repertoires in COVID-19. Study overall: Some COVID-19 samples were acute and others convalescent; all came from the United States, Italy and Spain. PBMCs, B-cell-depleted T cells, or T cells were the source of the cDNA or gDNA that made up the material.

The method was immunoSEQ multiplex PCR; TCRdb's version includes in-frame clones alone and lacks a portion of them. The table lists 150,000 to 200,000 clones, 80% to 85% of them singletons, with roughly a tenth in the top ten. Trimming pared 3 bases from V and 3 bases from J, leaving 3 bases between. The CDR3 has 11 amino acids. Per germline, CDR1 SNHLY and CDR2 FYNNEI. The rearrangement links TRBV2 to TRBJ2-7; D is uncertain. The sequence came from a woman older than 75 with active or convalescent COVID-19. Sequencing used peripheral blood. This CDR3 reads CASSDHYEQYF. CDR3 nucleotide sequence: TGTGCCAGCAGTGACCACTACGAGCAGTACTTC.